Each of the 18 T cell receptor beta chains below was sequenced from the same sample in a study of blood T cell repertoires in COVID-19. Only in-frame clones appear in the TCRdb table, and some are missing; sequencing was by immunoSEQ multiplex PCR. This table holds tens of thousands of clones, about 81% found once. The sample comprised peripheral blood. Every receptor here comes from a human donor in a cohort sampled during active COVID-19.

This rearrangement joins TRBV12-5 to TRBJ1-1; maybe TRBD1 (5 bases). Germline V gene data show CDR1 as LGHNT and CDR2 as FRNRAP. The V end was cut by 8 bases, the J end by 4 bases, with 14 bases between. The CDR3 covers 13 residues. The CDR3 region is CASSMDQGTEAFF. The CDR3 DNA sequence: TGTGCTAGTTCAATGGATCAGGGCACTGAAGCTTTCTTT.

This clone was detected only a few times. V gene TRBV20-1 combines with J gene TRBJ1-6; TRBD1 is a possible D gene (6 bases). Germline CDR1 DFQATT, CDR2 SNEGSKA (reference sequence). This CDR3 is built from 15 residues. V was trimmed by 3 bases and J by 2 bases, leaving 11 bases between them. The CDR3 DNA is TGCAGTGCTAGTTCAGGGGACCCCTATAATTCACCCCTCCACTTT. This gives the protein CSASSGDPYNSPLHF.

V is TRBV9 and J is TRBJ2-5, with 12 bases identical to TRBD1. The CDR3 loop spans 15 amino acids. The V gene's germline CDR1 is SGDLS and CDR2 YYNGEE. Trimming removed 3 bases from V and 4 bases from J; junction bases left unmatched: 4. The CDR3 region is CASSEGTGGAETQYF. The CDR3, as DNA: TGTGCCAGCAGCGAGGGGACAGGGGGCGCAGAGACCCAGTACTTC.

This clone was picked up a small number of times. In DNA form, the CDR3 reads TGTGCCAGCAGTAACAGGGTTTTGAACACTGAAGCTTTCTTT. Its protein product is CASSNRVLNTEAFF. V gene TRBV2 combines with J gene TRBJ1-1; the D gene is possibly TRBD1 (6 bases). This CDR3 is 14 amino acids long. The V end lost 5 bases, the J end lost 0 bases, and 10 bases lay between the germline ends. Per the germline V gene, CDR1 is SNHLY and CDR2 is FYNNEI.

J is TRBJ2-1 and V is TRBV29-1; TRBD2 might be the D (7 bases). CDR1 and CDR2 from the germline V gene are SQVTM and ANQGSEA. The V gene lost 6 bases and the J gene lost 4 bases, with 16 bases spanning the gap. CDR3 length equals 14 residues. The CDR3 region is CSVRGGGLYNEQFF. Written as DNA, the CDR3 is TGCAGCGTGCGGGGCGGGGGCCTTTACAATGAGCAGTTCTTC.

CDR3 residues: CASSLWDRDGYGYTF. CDR3 in DNA: TGTGCCAGCAGTTTATGGGACAGGGATGGGTATGGCTACACCTTC. This chain connects TRBV28 to TRBJ1-2, with TRBD1 matching over 8 bases. Germline V gene data show CDR1 as MDHEN and CDR2 as SYDVKM. V trimming: 0 bases; J trimming: 5 bases; junction bases outside the gene matches: 5. CDR3 length: 15 residues.

The chain uses TRBV2 and TRBJ1-5, with D tentatively TRBD1 (5 bases). Germline V gene lookup returns CDR1 SNHLY and CDR2 FYNNEI. The V gene lost 7 bases and the J gene lost 1 base, with 17 bases spanning the gap. CDR3 size: 16 residues. The chain's CDR3 is CASTVEGEGSNQPQHF. The CDR3 DNA sequence: TGTGCCAGCACGGTGGAAGGGGAGGGGAGCAATCAGCCCCAGCATTTT.

The genes are TRBV7-6 and TRBJ2-5; 8 bases align to TRBD2. CDR3 size: 13 residues. CDR1 SGHVS and CDR2 FNYEAQ come from the germline V gene. J was trimmed by 5 bases and V by 8 bases; bases with no gene match: 7. The CDR3 bases are TGTGCCAGCCCCCGGGGGGGCGGGGAGACCCAGTACTTC. Protein product: CASPRGGGETQYF.

This rearrangement joins TRBV2 to TRBJ2-5; D perhaps matches TRBD1 (7 bases). In germline, CDR1 is SNHLY, CDR2 FYNNEI. With 3 bases removed from V and 1 base from J, the gap between germline ends came to 15 bases. The CDR3 consists of 16 residues. Written as DNA, the CDR3 is TGTGCCAGCAGTGACTCGCCAGGGGGGAGCCAAGAGACCCAGTACTTC. This gives the protein CASSDSPGGSQETQYF.

The CDR3 region has the DNA TGTGCCAGCAGCGGGACCGGGACAGCTAATGAAAAACTGTTTTTT. It translates to CASSGTGTANEKLFF. The V gene is TRBV11-2, the J gene TRBJ1-4; the match to TRBD1 covers 7 bases. Germline CDR1 reads SGHAT; CDR2 reads FQNNGV. CDR3 size: 15 residues. V dropped 5 bases and J dropped 3; count of bases not matched to a gene: 6.

This clone was seen only a few times. The chain is built from TRBV19 and TRBJ2-3; TRBD1 agrees at 10 bases. V was clipped by 6 bases and J by 7 bases; unmatched bases: 10. The germline V gene has CDR1 LNHDA and CDR2 SQIVND (reference sequence). This CDR3 has 15 residues. In DNA form, the CDR3 reads TGTGCCAGTAGCCCGACAGGGGGCCTTAGGCATACGCAGTATTTT. It encodes CASSPTGGLRHTQYF.

The CDR3 nucleotides read TGTGCCAGCTCACCCAAAGGGCGGGGCTCCAATGAGCAGTTCTTC. It is translated as CASSPKGRGSNEQFF. This chain links TRBV18 with TRBJ2-1; D is possibly TRBD2 (6 bases). This CDR3 has 15 residues. V dropped 3 bases and J dropped 6 bases, with 15 bases sitting between them. The germline V gene encodes CDR1 KGHSH and CDR2 LQKENI.

The chain combines TRBV11-2 with TRBJ1-2, with 7 bases that match TRBD1. The CDR3 contains 13 residues. Germline values: CDR1 SGHAT, CDR2 FQNNGV. J was trimmed by 3 bases and V by 5 bases; bases with no gene match: 3. The CDR3 sequence: CASSPQGYYGYTF. The CDR3 coding sequence is TGTGCCAGCAGCCCACAGGGGTACTATGGCTACACCTTC.

The rearrangement uses TRBV2 and TRBJ2-3; 7 positions match TRBD2. Germline CDR1 reads SNHLY; CDR2 reads FYNNEI. The CDR3 sequence is 15 residues long. The V gene end was trimmed by 8 bases and the J gene end by 1 base; junction bases not matched to a gene: 9. DNA of the CDR3: TGTGCCAGCTCGTCGGGGGGTTTTGGCACAGATACGCAGTATTTT. This codes for CASSSGGFGTDTQYF. The full variable domain, in which reference TRBV2 and TRBJ2-3 provide the parts outside the CDR3, is EPEVTQTPSHQVTQMGQEVILRCVPISNHLYFYWYRQILGQKVEFLVSFYNNEISEKSEIFDDQFSVERPDGSNFTLKIRSTKLEDSAMYFCASSSGGFGTDTQYFGPGTRLTVL.

The chain links TRBV7-9 to TRBJ2-3; TRBD2 agrees at 7 bases. CDR3 size: 19 residues. Germline-derived CDR1 and CDR2 are SEHNR and FQNEAQ (reference sequence). V was clipped by 3 bases and J by 0 bases; unmatched bases: 15. The CDR3 DNA reads TGTGCCAGCAGCTTTCAGGAAACCCCGGGACTACCTAGCACAGATACGCAGTATTTT. This encodes CASSFQETPGLPSTDTQYF.

This clone appeared a single time. The chain recombines TRBV9 with TRBJ1-6, with D possibly matching TRBD1 (6 bases). Germline values: CDR1 SGDLS, CDR2 YYNGEE. Trimming removed 0 bases at V and 7 bases at J, with 11 bases between. The CDR3 loop spans 15 amino acids. The CDR3, as DNA: TGTGCCAGCAGCGTAGGGACAGCTAAAAATTCACCCCTCCACTTT. It encodes CASSVGTAKNSPLHF.

This chain joins TRBV5-1 and TRBJ2-2; 8 nucleotides align to TRBD1. Unmatched junction bases numbered 6, after V lost 5 bases and J lost 3 bases. CDR3 length: 15 amino acids. In germline, CDR1 is SGHRS, CDR2 YFSETQ. The CDR3 DNA is TGCGCCAGCAGTTCCGGGACAGGTGACACCGGGGAGCTGTTTTTT. As protein: CASSSGTGDTGELFF. The whole variable domain, filled in from reference TRBV5-1 and TRBJ2-2, reads KAGVTQTPRYLIKTRGQQVTLSCSPISGHRSVSWYQQTPGQGLQFLFEYFSETQRNKGNFPGRFSGRQFSNSRSEMNVSTLELGDSALYLCASSSGTGDTGELFFGEGSRLTVL.

The chain couples TRBV5-1 to TRBJ2-5; perhaps TRBD2 as D (5 bases). V was shortened by 1 base and J by 4 bases, with 11 bases between the two germline ends. The CDR3 is 14 amino acids. Germline V lookup: CDR1 SGHRS, CDR2 YFSETQ. DNA for the CDR3: TGCGCCAGCAGCTTGTTTGCGGGCCGAGAGACCCAGTACTTC. Translating gives CASSLFAGRETQYF.